This T cell receptor beta chain was sequenced during a study of T cell repertoires in cytomegalovirus infection. The germline V gene has CDR1 SEHNR and CDR2 FQNEAQ (reference sequence). The CDR3 is 14 amino acids. V gave up 5 bases and J gave up 5 bases, with 15 bases separating them. MiXCR, run by TCRdb on the reads, gives a single entry per CDR3 protein. The table has fewer than 900,000 distinct CDR3 sequences, almost 30% seen once. This clonotype was counted ten times or more. The antigen remains unidentified. Sequenced here: cultured CD8+ T cells from PBMCs, sampled from culture after CMV antigen stimulation. This clonotype was obtained from a human donor in good health (CMV status not recorded). Some clones in this sample may be carry-over from other donors' samples. The chain carries TRBV7-9 and TRBJ2-5, with a tentative D call TRBD2 (5 bases). The CDR3 sequence is CASSQSRDAETQYF. DNA for the CDR3: TGTGCCAGCAGCCAGTCCCGGGATGCGGAGACCCAGTACTTC.